These 8 T cell receptor beta chains were sequenced from one sample in a study of blood T cell repertoires in COVID-19. Sequencing used immunoSEQ multiplex PCR; TCRdb keeps in-frame clones, though not all of them. Counted here are more than 250,000 clones, 87% occurring once; the ten biggest clones make up 1%. Sequenced: peripheral blood. The source of these receptors is a man over 45 with active or convalescent COVID-19.

In its sample, this clone was seen once. This rearrangement joins TRBV13 to TRBJ2-2; 7 bases agree with TRBD1. Germline CDR1 is PRHDT and CDR2 is FYEKMQ (reference sequence). The CDR3 sequence is 16 residues long. Germline trimming cut 5 bases from V and 0 bases from J; bases unmatched to any gene: 6. The CDR3 region is CASSRNRGSNTGELFF. DNA of the CDR3: TGTGCCAGCAGCCGAAACAGGGGCTCGAACACCGGGGAGCTGTTTTTT.

The rearrangement joins TRBV11-2 to TRBJ1-3; D ambiguous. Per germline, CDR1 SGHAT and CDR2 FQNNGV. With 1 base removed from V and 0 bases from J, the gap between germline ends came to 16 bases. This CDR3 is built from 18 residues. This CDR3 reads CASSLVVRSPSSGNTIYF. The CDR3 region has the DNA TGTGCCAGCAGCTTAGTAGTTCGGTCTCCAAGCTCTGGAAACACCATATATTTT.

This clone was detected a few times. The chain is built from TRBV24-1 and TRBJ2-5; TRBD2 is a possible D gene (5 bases). The CDR3 is 11 amino acids. Germline V gives CDR1 KGHDR, CDR2 SFDVKD. V was pared by 5 bases and J by 10 bases, with 10 bases between. CDR3 protein: CATSAGLDQYF. CDR3 sequence (DNA): TGTGCCACCAGTGCGGGGTTGGACCAGTACTTC.

The chain joins TRBV6-5 to TRBJ2-7; D is unclear. CDR1 MNHEY and CDR2 SVGAGI come from the germline V gene. Trimming pared 8 bases from V and 6 bases from J, leaving 20 bases between. The CDR3 contains 14 residues. In DNA, the CDR3 is TGTGCCAGCGTAAGGAGTTTGTCTCTCCCCGAGCAGTACTTC. It encodes CASVRSLSLPEQYF.

The chain couples TRBV24-1 to TRBJ2-1; maybe TRBD2 (5 bases). The CDR3 contains 15 residues. V shed 3 bases and J shed 7 bases, with 15 bases lying between them. The germline CDR1 and CDR2 sequences are KGHDR and SFDVKD. The CDR3 protein is CATSDPRTRLNEQFF. The CDR3, as DNA: TGTGCCACCAGTGATCCCCGAACTAGGCTAAATGAGCAGTTCTTC.

The rearrangement links TRBV23-1 to TRBJ2-7; unclear D gene. TRBV23-1 is filed as an ORF, its function uncertain. This CDR3 has 14 amino acids. V was pared by 0 bases and J by 5 bases, with 11 bases between. CDR3 coding DNA: TGCGCCAGCAGTCAATCGTCGGGTTCCGACGAGCAGTACTTC. Protein: CASSQSSGSDEQYF.

CDR3 amino acids: CASTQGGSTDTQYF. CDR3 in DNA: TGTGCCAGCACACAGGGGGGGAGCACAGATACGCAGTATTTT. The genes are TRBV7-9 and TRBJ2-3; maybe TRBD1 (8 bases). V lost 7 bases, J lost 0 bases, and 11 bases lay in between. CDR1 is SEHNR, CDR2 FQNEAQ, per germline (reference sequence). This CDR3 has 14 amino acids.

The chain recombines TRBV10-2 with TRBJ1-4; D gene unclear. The V gene's germline CDR1 is WSHSY and CDR2 SAAADI. V was pared by 2 bases and J by 6 bases, with 7 bases between. The CDR3 sequence is 13 residues long. The CDR3 protein is CASSEGLHEKLFF. The CDR3 DNA follows: TGCGCCAGCAGTGAGGGCCTCCATGAAAAACTGTTTTTT.